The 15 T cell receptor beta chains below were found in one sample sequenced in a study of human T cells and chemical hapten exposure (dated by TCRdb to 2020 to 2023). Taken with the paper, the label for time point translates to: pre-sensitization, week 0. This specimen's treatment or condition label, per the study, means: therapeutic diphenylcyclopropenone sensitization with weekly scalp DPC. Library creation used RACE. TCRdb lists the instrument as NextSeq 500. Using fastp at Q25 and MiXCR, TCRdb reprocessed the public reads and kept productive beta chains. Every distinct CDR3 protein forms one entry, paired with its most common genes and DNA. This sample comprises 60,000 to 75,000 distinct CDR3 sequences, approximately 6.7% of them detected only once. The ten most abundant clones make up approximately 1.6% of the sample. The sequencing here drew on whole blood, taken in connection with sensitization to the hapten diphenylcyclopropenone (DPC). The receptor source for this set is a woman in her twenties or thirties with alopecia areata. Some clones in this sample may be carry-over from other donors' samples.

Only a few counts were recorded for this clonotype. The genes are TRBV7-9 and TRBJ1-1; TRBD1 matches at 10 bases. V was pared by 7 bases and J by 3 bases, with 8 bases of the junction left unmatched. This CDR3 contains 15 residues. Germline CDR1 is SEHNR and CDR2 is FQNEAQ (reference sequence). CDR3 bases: TGTGCCAGCACCCCTGACAGGGGGCAGGACACTGAAGCTTTCTTT. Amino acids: CASTPDRGQDTEAFF.

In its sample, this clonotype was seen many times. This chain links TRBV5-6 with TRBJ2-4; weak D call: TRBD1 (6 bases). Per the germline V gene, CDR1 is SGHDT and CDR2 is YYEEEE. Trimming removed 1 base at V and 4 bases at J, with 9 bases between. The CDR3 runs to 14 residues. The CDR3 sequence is CASSLTGLKNIQYF. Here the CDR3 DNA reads TGTGCCAGCAGCTTGACAGGGTTGAAAAACATTCAGTACTTC.

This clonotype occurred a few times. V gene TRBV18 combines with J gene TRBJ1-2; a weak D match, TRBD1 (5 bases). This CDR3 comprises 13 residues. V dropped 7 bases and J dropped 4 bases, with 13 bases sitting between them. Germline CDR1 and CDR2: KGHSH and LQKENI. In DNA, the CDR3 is TGTGCCAGCTTGACGGGGGGTAGCTATGGCTACACCTTC. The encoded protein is CASLTGGSYGYTF.

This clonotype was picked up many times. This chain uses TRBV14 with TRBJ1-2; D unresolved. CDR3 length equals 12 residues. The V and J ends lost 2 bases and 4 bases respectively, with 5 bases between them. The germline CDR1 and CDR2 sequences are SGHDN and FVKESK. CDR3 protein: CASSQSVYGYTF. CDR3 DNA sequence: TGTGCCAGCAGCCAATCCGTCTATGGCTACACCTTC.

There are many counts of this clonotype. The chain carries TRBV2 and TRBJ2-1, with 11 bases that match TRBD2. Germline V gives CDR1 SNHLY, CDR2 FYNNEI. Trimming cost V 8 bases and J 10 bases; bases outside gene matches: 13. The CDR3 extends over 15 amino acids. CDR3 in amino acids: CASPKGSGGAREQFF. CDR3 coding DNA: TGTGCCAGCCCGAAGGGTAGCGGGGGGGCCCGCGAGCAGTTCTTC.

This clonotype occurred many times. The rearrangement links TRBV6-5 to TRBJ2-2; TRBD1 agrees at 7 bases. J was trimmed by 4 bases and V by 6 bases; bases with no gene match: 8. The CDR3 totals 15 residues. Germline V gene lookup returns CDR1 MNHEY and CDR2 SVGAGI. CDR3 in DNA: TGTGCCAGCAGGCGACAGGGTGGGGGCACCGGGGAGCTGTTTTTT. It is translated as CASRRQGGGTGELFF.

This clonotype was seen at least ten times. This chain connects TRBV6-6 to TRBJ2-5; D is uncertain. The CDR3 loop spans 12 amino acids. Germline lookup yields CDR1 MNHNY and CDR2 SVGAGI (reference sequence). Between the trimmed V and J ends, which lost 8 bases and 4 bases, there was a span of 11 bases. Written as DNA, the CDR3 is TGTGCCAGCCACGAGCGTCCAGAGACCCAGTACTTC. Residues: CASHERPETQYF.

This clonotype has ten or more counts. CDR3 region: CASSPPGTAKETQYF. The CDR3 DNA reads TGTGCCAGCTCACCTCCCGGGACGGCAAAAGAGACCCAGTACTTC. This chain links TRBV18 with TRBJ2-5, with D perhaps assigned TRBD1 or TRBD2 (5 bases each). Trimming stripped 3 bases from V and 3 bases from J, with 14 bases between. There are 15 residues in the CDR3. Germline-derived CDR1 and CDR2 are KGHSH and LQKENI.

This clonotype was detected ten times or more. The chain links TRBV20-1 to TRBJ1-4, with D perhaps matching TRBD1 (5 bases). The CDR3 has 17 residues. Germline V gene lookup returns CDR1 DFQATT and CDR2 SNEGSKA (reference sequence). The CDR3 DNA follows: TGCAGGGCCGACGGTTCTGGCCGACAGAGCTTGCCAGAAAAACTGTTTTTT. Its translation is CRADGSGRQSLPEKLFF.

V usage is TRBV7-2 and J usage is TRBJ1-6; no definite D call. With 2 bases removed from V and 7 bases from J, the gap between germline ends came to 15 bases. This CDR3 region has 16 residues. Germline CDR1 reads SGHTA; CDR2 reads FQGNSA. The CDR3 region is CASSLRVGGGNSPLHF. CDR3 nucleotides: TGTGCCAGCAGCTTAAGGGTTGGAGGTGGAAATTCACCCCTCCACTTT.

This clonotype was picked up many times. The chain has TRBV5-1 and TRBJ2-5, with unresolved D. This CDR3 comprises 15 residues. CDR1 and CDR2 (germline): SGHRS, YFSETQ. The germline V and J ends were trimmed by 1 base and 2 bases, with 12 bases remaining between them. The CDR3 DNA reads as TGCGCCAGCAGCTTGACCGATTTACCTCAAGAGACCCAGTACTTC. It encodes CASSLTDLPQETQYF.

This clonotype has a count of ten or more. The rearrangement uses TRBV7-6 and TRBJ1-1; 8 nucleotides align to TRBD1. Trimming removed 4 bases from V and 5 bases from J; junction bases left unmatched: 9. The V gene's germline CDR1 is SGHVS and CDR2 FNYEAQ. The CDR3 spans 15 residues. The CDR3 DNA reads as TGTGCCAGCAGCTCAAGACAGGGGATCCGGACTGAAGCTTTCTTT. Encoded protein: CASSSRQGIRTEAFF.

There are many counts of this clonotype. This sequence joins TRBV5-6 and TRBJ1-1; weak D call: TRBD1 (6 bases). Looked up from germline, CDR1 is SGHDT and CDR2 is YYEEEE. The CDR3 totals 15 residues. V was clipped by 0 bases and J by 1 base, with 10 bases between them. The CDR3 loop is CASSLVDSPNTEAFF. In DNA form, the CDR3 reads TGTGCCAGCAGCTTGGTGGACAGCCCGAACACTGAAGCTTTCTTT.

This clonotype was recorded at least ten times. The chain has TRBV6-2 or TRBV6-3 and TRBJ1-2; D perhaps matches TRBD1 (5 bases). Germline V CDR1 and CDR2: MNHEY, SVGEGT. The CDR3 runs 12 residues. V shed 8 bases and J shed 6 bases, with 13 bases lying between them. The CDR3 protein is CASSRGRNGYTF. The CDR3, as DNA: TGTGCCAGCTCGAGGGGAAGGAATGGCTACACCTTC.

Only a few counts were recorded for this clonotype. CDR3 region: CAWSEASGRLGEAFF. The CDR3 DNA reads TGTGCCTGGAGCGAGGCGTCAGGGCGTTTGGGTGAAGCTTTCTTT. This rearrangement joins TRBV30 to TRBJ1-1; perhaps TRBD1 as D (5 bases). The CDR3 is 15 amino acids. CDR1 GTSNPN and CDR2 SVGIG come from the germline V gene (reference sequence). V was clipped by 3 bases and J by 7 bases, with 21 bases between them.